This T cell receptor beta chain was identified during a study of blood T cells in healthy people across ages. Together with a sample-barcoded 5' primer, a J-beta primer mix was included in a second PCR lasting about 7 to 12 cycles. TCRdb fed the 5' RACE reads into MiXCR, producing one record per CDR3 protein. The sample holds over a million distinct CDR3 sequences; 40% to 55% are singletons and the top ten take over 15%. V was clipped by 3 bases and J by 9 bases, with 15 bases between them. The CDR3 is 13 residues long. Germline V gene lookup returns CDR1 MNHEY and CDR2 SMNVEV (reference sequence). This receptor was taken from a woman aged 60 to 75 in good health. The sequencing input was blood. The chain carries TRBV27 and TRBJ2-7, with D maybe TRBD1 (5 bases). The CDR3 nucleotides are TGTGCCAGCAGTTTGGCAGGGCCCTCTGTGCAGTACTTC. Protein sequence: CASSLAGPSVQYF.